This T cell receptor beta chain was observed in a study of spatial heterogeneity in lung cancer. The overall study: Matched bulk RNA-seq provided a T cell module score, and TCR transcript counts in tumor regions correlated strongly with it.

One entry per CDR3 protein results from TCRdb running MiXCR on the 5' RACE reads. The table includes roughly 17,000 distinct CDR3 sequences, 6.5% to 7% detected once. Regarding this clonotype: Its antigen is undetermined.

Stated time point: sample taken at primary tumor resection. With 5 bases removed from V and 0 bases from J, the gap between germline ends came to 13 bases. The length of the CDR3 is 15 residues. Germline assignment: CDR1 SGHTA and CDR2 FQGTGA. General study findings and limits: Higher tumor mutation counts went along with higher counts of expanded intratumoral alpha and beta TCRs.

The rearrangement links TRBV7-3 to TRBJ2-5; the D gene is possibly TRBD2 (6 bases). The clonotype was recovered from a female donor with early-stage non-small cell lung cancer. The sample in question was lung tumor tissue, obtained at surgery. The CDR3 nucleotides are TGTGCCAGCAGCCCGGGGGACGGCTACCAAGAGACCCAGTACTTC. As protein: CASSPGDGYQETQYF. Using reference TRBV7-3 and TRBJ2-5 for the parts outside the CDR3, the full variable domain is GAGVSQTPSNKVTEKGKYVELRCDPISGHTALYWYRQSLGQGPEFLIYFQGTGAADDSGLPNDRFFAVRPEGSVSTLKIQRTERGDSAVYLCASSPGDGYQETQYFGPGTRLLVL.